The present TCR beta chain was sequenced within a study of beta chain features in type 1 diabetes. Study-level information: Cells sorted and examined across all samples totaled more than 95,000,000.

Donors underwent one heparinised blood draw, around 100 mL on average. Via CD45RO/CCR7/CD25/CD127/CD95/CD27, cells of the CD4+ naive, central memory, regulatory and stem cell-like memory subsets were sorted. Details on this clone: The target antigen is unknown.

The isolated RNA, all of it, was reverse transcribed, so expressed TCRB transcripts were what got sequenced. About 3.6 million reads on average were seen across naive, central memory and regulatory T cell samples. Profiling relied on immunoSEQ multiplex PCR, and the TCRdb table lists in-frame clones only, not all of them. In the table there are around 160,000 clones, approximately 62% of which are singletons. Findings and caveats of the study: Type 1 diabetes patients had moderately but significantly shorter TCRB CDR3s in all four CD4+ subsets.

This CDR3 has 13 residues. Germline assignment: CDR1 MDHEN and CDR2 SYDVKM. The V segment lost 6 bases and the J segment 4 bases; nucleotides outside the gene matches: 6. Sample: naive CD4+ T cells from blood. The TCR comes from a man aged 25-45 years with type 1 diabetes. V gene TRBV28 combines with J gene TRBJ2-7, with 7 nucleotides matching TRBD1. The CDR3 protein is CASRSGQQYEQYF. Here the CDR3 DNA reads TGTGCCAGCAGATCGGGACAGCAGTACGAGCAGTACTTC. The full variable domain, with the rest looked up from reference TRBV28 and TRBJ2-7, is DVKVTQSSRYLVKRTGEKVFLECVQDMDHENMFWYRQDPGLGLRLIYFSYDVKMKEKGDIPEGYSVSREKKERFSLILESASTNQTSMYLCASRSGQQYEQYFGPGTRLTVT.